The T cell receptor (beta chain) described here comes from a study of blood T cell repertoires in COVID-19. This table comes from immunoSEQ multiplex PCR, and its TCRdb copy is limited to in-frame clones, with some not included. The top ten hold roughly 1% of the sample, which has around 310,000 clones, around 90% seen once. Deletions cut 5 bases from V and 7 bases from J, with 11 bases between. The CDR3 covers 12 residues. Per germline, CDR1 LNHDA and CDR2 SQIVND (reference sequence). The source material was peripheral blood. The receptor comes from a woman in her thirties or forties with COVID-19, enrolled during active disease. The rearrangement joins TRBV19 to TRBJ1-2; no reliable D call. This CDR3 is CASSHGSRGYTF. The CDR3 coding sequence is TGTGCCAGTAGTCACGGTTCGCGTGGCTACACCTTC.